What follows are 16 T cell receptor gamma chains derived from one specimen sequenced in a study of γδ T cells in repeated Plasmodium falciparum infection. TCRdb reprocessed the multiplex PCR reads using CATT. The data show about 14,000 gamma-chain clones, under 2% seen once. Flow sorting of PBMC yielded separate Vgamma9/Vdelta2+ and Vdelta2-negative gammadelta T cell populations for bulk repertoire analysis. Sequencing used gamma-delta T cells from blood. These receptors were collected from a pool of human donors (malaria-infected and uninfected, not separated).

This clone was seen many times. A much larger clone is a single base away; this may be a read error. This chain connects TRGV4 to TRGJ1 or TRGJ2. The J gene, not given by TCRdb, was assigned here from a germline match of the nucleotide sequence. The CDR3 extends over 12 amino acids. V shed 1 base and J 7 bases; nucleotides not matched to a gene: 4. The germline V gene encodes CDR1 EGSTGY and CDR2 YDSYTSSV. The CDR3 here is CATWDGCYKKLF. In nucleotides, the CDR3 is TGTGCCACCTGGGATGGATGCTATAAGAAACTCTTT.

As to this clone: The protein TCRdb gives is from a much larger clone and does not agree with this DNA's translation at residue 4, likely a read error; the protein shown here comes from the DNA. The chain employs TRGV3 and TRGJ1 or TRGJ2. The J gene was not available in TCRdb and was assigned here by matching the DNA to germline segments. Per germline, CDR1 VTNTFY and CDR2 YDVSTARD (reference sequence). Trimming cost V 9 bases and J 11 bases; bases outside gene matches: 16. The CDR3 contains 12 residues. The CDR3 protein is CATRSHPGEKLF. As DNA, the CDR3 is TGTGCCACCCGGTCTCACCCTGGGGAGAAACTCTTT.

As concerns this clone: This DNA's translation differs at residue 4 from TCRdb's protein, which comes from a much larger clone; a read error is likely, and the protein shown is translated from the DNA. The chain has TRGV4 and TRGJ1 or TRGJ2. No J gene is reported in TCRdb; it was inferred here by comparing the DNA with germline. The CDR3 extends over 13 amino acids. Germline V lookup: CDR1 EGSTGY, CDR2 YDSYTSSV. The CDR3 protein is CATRDGPSWPKLF. DNA for the CDR3: TGTGCCACCCGGGATGGGCCTTCGTGGCCGAAACTCTTT.

This clone has just a few counts. This likely stems from a read error, as it lies one base from a far larger clone. This sequence joins TRGV9 and TRGJ1 or TRGJ2. TCRdb leaves out the J gene; it was filled in here by matching the DNA to germline. The CDR3 loop spans 11 amino acids. Looked up from germline, CDR1 is GITISATS and CDR2 is ISYDGTV (reference sequence). CDR3 bases: TGTGCCCTGTGGGAGGTGCAGCAGAAACTCTTT. This translates into CALWEVQQKLF.

This clone turned up a few times. The TCRdb record carries a much larger clone's protein, which differs from this DNA's translation at residue 3; a read error is the likely cause, and the protein listed here is the DNA translation. Here the CDR3 reads CASWDRLRGILYYKKLF. The CDR3 nucleotides read TGTGCCTCCTGGGATAGGCTACGAGGGATCCTTTATTATAAGAAACTCTTT. The genes are TRGV8 and TRGJ1 or TRGJ2. The CDR3 totals 17 residues. Germline V gene sequence: CDR1 VENAVY, CDR2 YDSYNSRV.

Concerning this clone itself: Given a far larger clone just one base away, this is likely a sequencing read error. Other nucleotide sequences from this sample produce the same CDR3. A V gene of TRGV9 was called, but no J gene was assigned. Germline CDR1 and CDR2: GITISATS and ISYDGTV (reference sequence). CDR3 length: 12 residues. CDR3 residues: CALWEVRDKKLF. In nucleotides, the CDR3 is TGTGCCTTGTGGGAGGTTAGGGATAAGAAGCTCTTT.

In its sample, this clone was seen many times. The V gene is TRGV9, the J gene TRGJP. No J gene was available from TCRdb, and it was assigned here by a germline match of the DNA. This CDR3 comprises 18 residues. Trimming cost V 2 bases and J 7 bases; bases outside gene matches: 11. Germline-derived CDR1 and CDR2 are GITISATS and ISYDGTV (reference sequence). In DNA form, the CDR3 reads TGTGCCTTGTGGGAGGCCGCGGGCATCGAGTTGGGCAAAAAAATCAAGGTATTT. The encoded protein is CALWEAAGIELGKKIKVF.

The table lists this clone with many counts. The chain is built from TRGV3 and TRGJ1 or TRGJ2. The CDR3 is made up of 11 amino acids. V dropped 0 bases and J dropped 12; count of bases not matched to a gene: 5. Germline CDR1 reads VTNTFY; CDR2 reads YDVSTARD (reference sequence). The CDR3 loop is CATWDRPRKLF. CDR3 nucleotides: TGTGCCACCTGGGACAGGCCGAGGAAACTCTTT.

With respect to this clone: The protein TCRdb lists belongs to a much larger clone and differs from this DNA's translation at residue 5, which points to a read error; the protein shown is made from the DNA. The rearrangement uses TRGV9 and TRGJ1 or TRGJ2. The J gene comes from matching the DNA to germline here; TCRdb lacks it. Germline loops: CDR1 GITISATS, CDR2 ISYDGTV (reference sequence). The CDR3 is made up of 13 amino acids. The CDR3 region is CALWGVGYYKKLF. For the CDR3, the DNA is TGTGCCTTGTGGGGGGTGGGATATTATAAGAAACTCTTT.

This clone showed up many times. This DNA's translation and the protein TCRdb lists, from a much larger clone, do not match at residue 15, likely due to a read error; the protein shown is translated from the DNA. The chain recombines TRGV9 with TRGJP. Germline lookup yields CDR1 GITISATS and CDR2 ISYDGTV (reference sequence). The CDR3 totals 17 residues. CDR3 sequence: CALWEVKAKLGKKIEVF. In DNA form, the CDR3 reads TGTGCCTTGTGGGAGGTGAAGGCCAAGTTGGGCAAAAAAATCGAGGTATTT.

With respect to this clone: The TCRdb record carries a much larger clone's protein, which differs from this DNA's translation at residue 5; a read error is the likely cause, and the protein listed here is the DNA translation. V and J are TRGV4 and TRGJP1. No J gene is reported in TCRdb; it was inferred here by comparing the DNA with germline. V lost 6 bases, J lost 8 bases, and 3 bases stayed unmatched. In germline, CDR1 is EGSTGY, CDR2 YDSYTSSV. The CDR3 has 11 residues. CDR3: CATWNGWFKIF. The CDR3 region has the DNA TGTGCCACCTGGAACGGTTGGTTCAAGATATTT.

This clone was seen ten or more times. TCRdb lists the protein of a much larger clone for this DNA, which differs at residue 9, so this is likely a read error; the protein given here is translated from the DNA itself. This chain uses TRGV2 with TRGJ1 or TRGJ2. Germline matching of the DNA provided the J gene here, since TCRdb leaves it blank. The CDR3 contains 15 residues. Germline V gives CDR1 EGSNGY, CDR2 YDSYNSKV. Trimming took 1 base from V and 3 from J; bases not matched to a gene: 9. The CDR3 is CATWDGVLSYYKKLF. CDR3 nucleotides: TGTGCCACCTGGGACGGTGTTCTGAGTTATTATAAGAAACTCTTT.

This clone appeared many times. The V gene is TRGV9, the J gene TRGJP. Germline V gives CDR1 GITISATS, CDR2 ISYDGTV (reference sequence). The CDR3 contains 17 residues. The J segment lost 4 bases and the V segment lost 1 base, leaving 4 bases of the junction unmatched. The CDR3 here is CALWEVSQELGKKIKVF. CDR3 DNA: TGTGCCTTGTGGGAGGTTTCCCAAGAGTTGGGCAAAAAAATCAAGGTATTT.

Note on this clone: TCRdb shows a much larger clone's protein in place of this DNA's translation, and the two differ at residue 8, likely through a read error; the protein shown is translated from the DNA. The J gene is TRGJ1 or TRGJ2, the V gene TRGV9. The J gene, not given by TCRdb, was assigned here from a germline match of the nucleotide sequence. CDR3 length equals 13 residues. Trimming took 3 bases from V and 6 from J; bases not matched to a gene: 8. Germline assignment: CDR1 GITISATS and CDR2 ISYDGTV (reference sequence). The CDR3 nucleotides are TGTGCCTTGTGGGAGCCTTCTTGTTATAAGAAACTCTTT. Translation gives CALWEPSCYKKLF.

This clone appeared many times. Translating this DNA gives a protein that differs at residue 9 from the TCRdb one, which belongs to a much larger clone; a read error is likely, and the protein shown is this translation. V and J are TRGV9 and TRGJ1 or TRGJ2. CDR1 is GITISATS and CDR2 is ISYDGTV in the germline V gene (reference sequence). The CDR3 length is 13 residues. The CDR3 DNA is TGTGCCTTGTGGGAGGCCCCTTATCATAAGAAACTCTTT. It translates to CALWEAPYHKKLF.

The sample holds many counts of this clone. The mismatch at residue 4 between this DNA's translation and the TCRdb protein of a much larger clone likely reflects a read error; the protein shown is translated from the DNA. The rearrangement joins TRGV2 to TRGJ1 or TRGJ2. Per the germline V gene, CDR1 is EGSNGY and CDR2 is YDSYNSKV. This CDR3 contains 15 residues. The CDR3 DNA sequence: TGTGCCACCCGGGACGGTGTTCTGAATTATTATAAGAAACTCTTT. This codes for CATRDGVLNYYKKLF.